This T cell receptor beta chain came from a study of regulatory and conventional T cells in RAG deficiency. Whole-study findings and limits: In Omenn syndrome, Treg and Tconv repertoires overlapped >75%. Control T-cell subsets had markedly higher Shannon entropy and lower Simpson indices than RAG-deficient patients.

The data were produced by immunoSEQ multiplex PCR, yet TCRdb's version contains in-frame clones alone and is incomplete. The table records more than 35,000 clones, 85% to 90% of them present only once. Germline V lookup: CDR1 LNHDA, CDR2 SQIVND (reference sequence). Losses at the gene ends were 5 bases for V and 4 bases for J; bases not matched to a gene: 13. The CDR3 is made up of 17 amino acids. About this clone: Its target is unknown.

The sorted conventional CD4+ T cells were CD25-low and CD127-high, with genomic DNA sequenced. These data also featured in a second study, about regulatory T cells. That investigation notes: Primers: 52 TRBV forward and 13 TRBJ reverse. Regulatory T cells showed the strongest V-J pair restriction and V/J gene skewing among patient repertoires.

V gene TRBV19 combines with J gene TRBJ2-3, with 9 bases fitting TRBD2. Input material: CD4+ effector T cells sorted from blood. This TCR was sampled from a human donor in good health. This CDR3 reads CASSARLAADLADTQYF. The CDR3 DNA sequence: TGTGCCAGTAGTGCCCGACTAGCGGCTGATCTCGCAGATACGCAGTATTTT. Complete variable domain (other parts from reference TRBV19 and TRBJ2-3): DGGITQSPKYLFRKEGQNVTLSCEQNLNHDAMYWYRQDPGQGLRLIYYSQIVNDFQKGDIAEGYSVSREKKESFPLTVTSAQKNPTAFYLCASSARLAADLADTQYFGPGTRLTVL.